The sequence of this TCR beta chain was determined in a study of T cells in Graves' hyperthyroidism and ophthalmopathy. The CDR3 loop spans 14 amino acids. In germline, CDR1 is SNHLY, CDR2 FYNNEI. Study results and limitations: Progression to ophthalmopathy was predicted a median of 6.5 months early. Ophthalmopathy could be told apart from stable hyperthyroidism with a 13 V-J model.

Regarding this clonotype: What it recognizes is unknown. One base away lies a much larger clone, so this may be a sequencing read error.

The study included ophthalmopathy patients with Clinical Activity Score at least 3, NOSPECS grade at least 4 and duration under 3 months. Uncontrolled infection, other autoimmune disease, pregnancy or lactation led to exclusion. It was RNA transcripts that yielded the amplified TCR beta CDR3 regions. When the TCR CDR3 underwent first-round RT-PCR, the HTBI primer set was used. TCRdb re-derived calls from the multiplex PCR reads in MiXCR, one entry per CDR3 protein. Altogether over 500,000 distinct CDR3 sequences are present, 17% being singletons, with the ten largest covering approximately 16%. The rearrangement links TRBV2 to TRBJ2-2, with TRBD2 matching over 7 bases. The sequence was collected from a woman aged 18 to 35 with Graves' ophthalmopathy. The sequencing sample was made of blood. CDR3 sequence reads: CAGSEARGTGELFF. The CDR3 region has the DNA TGTGCCGGCAGTGAAGCGCGGGGGACCGGGGAGCTGTTTTTT.